The 25 T cell receptor beta chains reported below all come from one sample, sequenced in a study of metastatic and nonmetastatic thyroid tumors. Before thyroid surgery, none of the patients had received any treatment. Through MiXCR, TCRdb re-clonotyped the PCR reads. This sample has 25,000 to 30,000 clones, with around 4% found just once. The sequenced material came from blood. The receptors shown here come from a male donor with papillary thyroid cancer or a benign thyroid nodule (not recorded which). Some clones in this sample may be carry-over from other donors' samples.

In this sample, this clone turned up a few times. V usage is TRBV7-3 and J usage is TRBJ2-5, with TRBD2 matching 9 bases. CDR3 size: 15 residues. With V trimmed by 4 bases and J by 1 base, 4 bases remained unmatched. Germline CDR1 reads SGHTA; CDR2 reads FQGTGA. Written as DNA, the CDR3 is TGTGCCAGCAGCTCCCCGGGACTAGCCCAAGAGACCCAGTACTTC. Amino acids: CASSSPGLAQETQYF.

The chain carries TRBV28 and TRBJ1-2; D is possibly TRBD1 (6 bases). Germline-derived CDR1 and CDR2 are MDHEN and SYDVKM. This CDR3 spans 13 amino acids. Trimming removed 6 bases from V and 5 bases from J, with 13 bases in between. As DNA, the CDR3 is TGTGCCAGCAGACCAGGGGATAGGTATGGCTACACCTTC. It translates to CASRPGDRYGYTF.

This clone was detected a few times. The V and J genes are TRBV24-1 and TRBJ2-1; 7 nucleotides line up with TRBD2. After removal of 0 bases from V and 0 bases from J, the junction contained 7 bases not matched to a gene. Germline V gene sequence: CDR1 KGHDR, CDR2 SFDVKD. The CDR3 runs to 18 residues. For the CDR3, the DNA is TGTGCCACCAGTGATTTGGGAAAAGCTAGCGGCTCCTACAATGAGCAGTTCTTC. Translation gives CATSDLGKASGSYNEQFF.

This clone has just a few counts. The rearrangement uses TRBV6-1 and TRBJ1-3, with 7 bases aligning to TRBD1. V trimming: 0 bases; J trimming: 8 bases; junction bases outside the gene matches: 10. The CDR3 has 16 residues. Germline V gene sequence: CDR1 MNHNS, CDR2 SASEGT. CDR3 residues: CASSEAGGAGRDTIYF. The CDR3 DNA reads TGTGCCAGCAGTGAAGCAGGGGGCGCCGGAAGGGACACCATATATTTT.

Within the sample, this clone is medium-sized (0.01 to 0.1%). This chain links TRBV28 with TRBJ1-5; 7 bases are a match to TRBD1. With 5 bases clipped from V and 7 bases from J, the junction kept 14 bases outside the gene matches. CDR1 is MDHEN and CDR2 is SYDVKM in the germline V gene. The CDR3 contains 16 residues. The CDR3 bases are TGTGCCAGCAGTACCACCCTGAGGGGGCTCCGACAGCCCCAGCATTTT. Its protein is CASSTTLRGLRQPQHF.

V usage is TRBV28 and J usage is TRBJ1-2; TRBD1 aligns across 8 bases. Looked up from germline, CDR1 is MDHEN and CDR2 is SYDVKM. This CDR3 has 18 residues. Unmatched junction bases numbered 18, after V lost 2 bases and J lost 7 bases. CDR3 sequence reads: CASSLAGATGGAVGGYTF. The CDR3 DNA reads TGTGCCAGCAGTTTAGCCGGGGCAACAGGGGGTGCCGTGGGTGGCTACACCTTC.

This clone was recorded many times. The chain recombines TRBV10-3 with TRBJ1-1; tentatively, D is TRBD1 (5 bases). Trimming cost V 10 bases and J 7 bases, with 16 bases left between them. Germline V gene lookup returns CDR1 ENHRY and CDR2 SYGVKD. The CDR3 is made up of 12 amino acids. CDR3 sequence (DNA): TGTGCCACTACCGGGACCTCTGATGAAGCTTTCTTT. This codes for CATTGTSDEAFF.

The V and J genes are TRBV11-2 and TRBJ1-2, with D perhaps TRBD1 (6 bases). V shed 1 base and J shed 10 bases, with 19 bases lying between them. CDR3 length: 15 residues. The germline V gene encodes CDR1 SGHAT and CDR2 FQNNGV. CDR3 in DNA: TGTGCCAGCAGCTTAGGAGTGGGGGCTAACTATTTCTACACCTTC. Amino acids: CASSLGVGANYFYTF.

This clone was recorded a few times. This rearrangement joins TRBV10-2 to TRBJ2-7; tentatively, D is TRBD1 (5 bases). CDR1 WSHSY and CDR2 SAAADI come from the germline V gene. Trimming removed 4 bases from V and 0 bases from J, with 7 bases in between. There are 13 residues in the CDR3. CDR3 DNA sequence: TGCGCCAGCAGTGGCGGACACTCCTACGAGCAGTACTTC. Translation gives CASSGGHSYEQYF.

The chain recombines TRBV4-1 with TRBJ2-3; D is undetermined. V shed 3 bases and J shed 5 bases, with 9 bases lying between them. This CDR3 contains 13 residues. Germline loops: CDR1 MGHRA, CDR2 YSYEKL. Written as DNA, the CDR3 is TGCGCCAGCAGCCATCTAGTCCAAGATACGCAGTATTTT. Amino acids: CASSHLVQDTQYF.

The chain links TRBV6-2 or TRBV6-3 to TRBJ1-3, with no clear D. This CDR3 has 15 amino acids. The germline V gene has CDR1 MNHEY and CDR2 SVGEGT. Trimming removed 6 bases at V and 0 bases at J, with 12 bases between. The CDR3 spells CASRLDGSSGNTIYF. DNA for the CDR3: TGTGCCAGCAGGCTAGACGGTTCCTCTGGAAACACCATATATTTT.

This clone was recorded at least ten times. This chain links TRBV20-1 with TRBJ2-5; 9 bases are shared with TRBD2. This CDR3 is built from 13 residues. CDR1 is DFQATT and CDR2 is SNEGSKA in the germline V gene (reference sequence). The J segment lost 5 bases and the V segment lost 3 bases, leaving 4 bases of the junction unmatched. The DNA of the CDR3 is TGCAGTGCTAGGGCTAGCGGGATGGAGACCCAGTACTTC. Its protein is CSARASGMETQYF.

This clone is medium-sized. The chain recombines TRBV6-1 with TRBJ1-6, with D possibly being TRBD1 (6 bases). The CDR3 loop spans 16 amino acids. Germline V gene data show CDR1 as MNHNS and CDR2 as SASEGT. V was cut by 6 bases and J by 4 bases, with 16 bases left in between. The CDR3 spells CASSRTGTQYNSPLHF. The CDR3 DNA is TGTGCCAGCAGCCGTACCGGGACACAATATAATTCACCCCTCCACTTT.

Many counts were recorded for this clone. The rearrangement links TRBV3-1 to TRBJ1-6; maybe TRBD1 (6 bases). Trimming stripped 4 bases from V and 9 bases from J, with 25 bases between. CDR3 length: 18 amino acids. Per the germline V gene, CDR1 is LGHDT and CDR2 is YNNKEL (reference sequence). This CDR3 reads CASSLLPQGQRGSSPLHF. The CDR3 region has the DNA TGTGCCAGCAGCCTACTCCCACAGGGCCAACGTGGGAGTTCACCCCTCCACTTT.

This chain connects TRBV2 to TRBJ1-5; D gene ambiguous. This CDR3 contains 12 residues. V was pared by 9 bases and J by 9 bases, with 15 bases between. Germline values: CDR1 SNHLY, CDR2 FYNNEI. CDR3 coding DNA: TGTGCCAGTAGACATGGGTTAGTGCCCCAGCATTTT. It codes for CASRHGLVPQHF.

This clone appeared a few times. Likely a read error: the CDR3 ends without its conserved phenylalanine or tryptophan. No DNA is shown, since the ends of the CDR3 on it are uncertain; the CDR3 is the one TCRdb lists. The chain joins TRBV9 to TRBJ1-4. The germline V gene has CDR1 SGDLS and CDR2 YYNGEE. A total of 8 residues make up the CDR3, ends included. This CDR3 reads CASSVANS.

This clone was counted between two and nine times. This chain uses TRBV14 with TRBJ1-3; D gene unclear. V lost 0 bases and J lost 0, with 9 bases in between. The CDR3 sequence is 16 residues long. Germline-derived CDR1 and CDR2 are SGHDN and FVKESK. The CDR3 sequence is CASSQDLPGSGNTIYF. The CDR3 DNA follows: TGTGCCAGCAGCCAAGATCTACCAGGCTCTGGAAACACCATATATTTT.

This clone is labeled as medium-sized (0.01 to 0.1%). The V and J genes are TRBV20-1 and TRBJ2-7; tentative D call: TRBD2 (6 bases). The CDR3 contains 13 residues. Germline assignment: CDR1 DFQATT and CDR2 SNEGSKA (reference sequence). Trimming took 5 bases from V and 2 from J, leaving 13 bases between them. CDR3 bases: TGCAGTGCTCCCGGGGGTGAACCCTACGAGCAGTACTTC. Amino acids: CSAPGGEPYEQYF.

The sample holds a few counts of this clone. The chain recombines TRBV28 with TRBJ1-5; 8 bases agree with TRBD1. Per germline, CDR1 MDHEN and CDR2 SYDVKM. The V and J ends lost 8 bases and 3 bases, in that order; junction bases with no gene match: 18. CDR3 length equals 18 residues. This CDR3 is CASYLTYRDRRANQPQHF. Written as DNA, the CDR3 is TGTGCCAGCTACCTTACTTACCGGGACAGGAGGGCCAATCAGCCCCAGCATTTT.

This clone was counted a few times. The genes are TRBV7-9 and TRBJ2-1, with D possibly TRBD2 on 6 matching bases. The V and J ends lost 2 bases and 1 base respectively, with 9 bases between them. Germline CDR1 is SEHNR and CDR2 is FQNEAQ (reference sequence). The CDR3 covers 15 residues. As DNA, the CDR3 is TGTGCCAGCAGCTTATCGGGAGTTTCCTACAATGAGCAGTTCTTC. Its protein product is CASSLSGVSYNEQFF.

With regard to this clone: The CDR3 does not close with the conserved phenylalanine or tryptophan, likely indicating a read error. This chain connects TRBV6-2 or TRBV6-3 to TRBJ2-1, with unresolved D. In germline, CDR1 is MNHEY, CDR2 SVGEGT. The CDR3 contains 19 residues. The CDR3 nucleotides are TGTGCCAGCATTTACTCGACTTCAGGTCTGGCGGTGCTAGTCGATGAGCAGTTCCTC. Encoded protein: CASIYSTSGLAVLVDEQFL.

The chain has TRBV11-2 and TRBJ2-7; possibly TRBD1 or TRBD2 for D (5 bases each). Trimming removed 6 bases from V and 2 bases from J, with 14 bases in between. The CDR3 loop spans 14 amino acids. Germline V lookup: CDR1 SGHAT, CDR2 FQNNGV. The DNA for the CDR3 is TGTGCCAGCAGAAGGGGCTTGGGGGCCTACGAGCAGTACTTC. Translation: CASRRGLGAYEQYF.

In its sample, this clone was seen many times. The V call is TRBV5-6, the J call TRBJ1-5; TRBD1 aligns across 8 bases. The CDR3 length is 15 residues. J gave up 5 bases and V 5 bases, and 9 bases lay outside the gene matches. Germline V gene lookup returns CDR1 SGHDT and CDR2 YYEEEE. The chain's CDR3 is CASSYGQGGHQPQHF. CDR3 coding DNA: TGTGCCAGCAGTTATGGACAGGGTGGCCATCAGCCCCAGCATTTT.

In this sample, this clone is medium-sized. This sequence joins TRBV27 and TRBJ2-1; D tentatively fits TRBD1 or TRBD2 (5 bases each). This CDR3 contains 14 residues. Trimming left V 4 bases short and J 8 bases short, with 15 bases between. CDR1 and CDR2 from the germline V gene are MNHEY and SMNVEV (reference sequence). CDR3 protein: CASSSPGWGYEQFF. CDR3 DNA sequence: TGTGCCAGCAGTTCGCCCGGTTGGGGGTATGAGCAGTTCTTC.

This clone was recorded many times. This sequence joins TRBV7-9 and TRBJ1-3, with TRBD1 matching over 9 bases. Trimming at V came to 5 bases and at J to 0 bases, leaving 2 bases not matched to a gene. The CDR3 contains 15 residues. The germline CDR1 and CDR2 sequences are SEHNR and FQNEAQ (reference sequence). CDR3 sequence reads: CASSQGQGSGNTIYF. The CDR3 nucleotides are TGTGCCAGCAGCCAGGGACAGGGCTCTGGAAACACCATATATTTT.